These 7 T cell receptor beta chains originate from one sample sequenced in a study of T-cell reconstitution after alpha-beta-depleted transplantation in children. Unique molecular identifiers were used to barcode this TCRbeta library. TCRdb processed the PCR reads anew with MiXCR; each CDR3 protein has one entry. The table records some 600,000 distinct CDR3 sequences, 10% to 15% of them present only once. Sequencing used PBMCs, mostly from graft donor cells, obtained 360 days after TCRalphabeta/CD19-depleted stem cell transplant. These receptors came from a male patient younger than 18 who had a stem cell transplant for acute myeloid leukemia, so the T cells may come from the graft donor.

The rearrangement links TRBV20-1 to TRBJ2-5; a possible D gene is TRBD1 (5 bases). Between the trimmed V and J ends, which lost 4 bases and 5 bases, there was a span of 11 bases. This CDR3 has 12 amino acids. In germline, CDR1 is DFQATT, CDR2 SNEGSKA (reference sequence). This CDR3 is CSATPSGETQYF. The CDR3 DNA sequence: TGCAGTGCTACCCCATCAGGGGAGACCCAGTACTTC.

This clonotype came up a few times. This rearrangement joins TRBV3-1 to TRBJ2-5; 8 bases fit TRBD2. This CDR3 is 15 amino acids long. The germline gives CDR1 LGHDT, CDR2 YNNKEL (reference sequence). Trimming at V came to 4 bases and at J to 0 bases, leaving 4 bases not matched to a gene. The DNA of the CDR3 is TGTGCCAGCAGCCCGGGAGGGGGGTACCAAGAGACCCAGTACTTC. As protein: CASSPGGGYQETQYF.

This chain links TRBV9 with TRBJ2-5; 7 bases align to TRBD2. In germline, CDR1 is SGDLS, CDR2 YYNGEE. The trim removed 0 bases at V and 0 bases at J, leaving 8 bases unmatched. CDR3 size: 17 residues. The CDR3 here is CASSVGGGVGYQETQYF. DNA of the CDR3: TGTGCCAGCAGCGTAGGGGGAGGGGTAGGGTACCAAGAGACCCAGTACTTC.

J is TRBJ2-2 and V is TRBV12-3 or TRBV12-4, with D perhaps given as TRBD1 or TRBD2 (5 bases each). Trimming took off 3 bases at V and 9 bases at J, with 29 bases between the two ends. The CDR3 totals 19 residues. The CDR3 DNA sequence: TGTGCCAGCAGTTTCGGCCCCCAGGGCGGGTTCATCAAAGGTCGGGAGCTGTTTTTT. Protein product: CASSFGPQGGFIKGRELFF.

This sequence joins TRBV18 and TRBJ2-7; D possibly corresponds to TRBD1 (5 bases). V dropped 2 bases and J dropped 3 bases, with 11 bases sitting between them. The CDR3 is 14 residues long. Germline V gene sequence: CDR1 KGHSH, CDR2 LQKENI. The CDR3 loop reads CASSPRGEHYEQYF. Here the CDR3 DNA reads TGTGCCAGCTCACCAAGGGGCGAACACTACGAGCAGTACTTC.

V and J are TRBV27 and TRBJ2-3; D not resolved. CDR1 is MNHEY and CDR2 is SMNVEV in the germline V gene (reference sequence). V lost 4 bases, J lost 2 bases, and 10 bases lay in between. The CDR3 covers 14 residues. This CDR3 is CASSWLQNTDTQYF. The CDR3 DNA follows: TGTGCCAGCAGTTGGCTACAAAACACAGATACGCAGTATTTT.

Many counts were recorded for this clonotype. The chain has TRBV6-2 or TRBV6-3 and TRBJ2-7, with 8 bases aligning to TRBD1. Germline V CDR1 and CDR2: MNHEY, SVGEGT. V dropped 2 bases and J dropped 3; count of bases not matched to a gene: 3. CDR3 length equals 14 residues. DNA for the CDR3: TGTGCCAGCAGTTACGGGGACAGGAGCTACGAGCAGTACTTC. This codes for CASSYGDRSYEQYF.